The rows below give T cell receptor beta chains drawn from one sample of a study of blood T cell repertoires in COVID-19. Profiling relied on immunoSEQ multiplex PCR, and the TCRdb table lists in-frame clones only, not all of them. The sample carries 250,000 to 350,000 clones, 80% to 90% recorded once. The sequencing sample was made of PBMCs or T cells enriched from blood (not recorded which). The receptors come from a young woman who had recovered from COVID-19. Each CDR3 is given without its conserved first and last residue. Each record gives: V gene, clone size, J gene, CDR3 protein. Clone size is stated in some rows and not others, as once, few, many or a class when expanded.

V gene: TRBV3-1/TRBV3-2
clone size: NA
J gene: TRBJ1-3
CDR3 protein: ASSQWGGEYGNTIY

V gene: TRBV5-1
clone size: NA
J gene: TRBJ2-1
CDR3 protein: ASSLGLAPLVEQF

V gene: TRBV9
clone size: NA
J gene: TRBJ1-1
CDR3 protein: ASSVAQGNTEAF

V gene: TRBV2
clone size: NA
J gene: TRBJ1-1
CDR3 protein: ASSGRVTAF

V gene: TRBV5-6
clone size: few
J gene: TRBJ1-6
CDR3 protein: ASSLPGGDGNSPLH

V gene: TRBV4-1
clone size: NA
J gene: TRBJ2-2
CDR3 protein: ASSQDRGLAYGGELF

V gene: TRBV6-5
clone size: once
J gene: TRBJ1-1
CDR3 protein: ASSYGRYTEAF

V gene: TRBV11-2
clone size: NA
J gene: TRBJ2-5
CDR3 protein: ASSPGQGDLETQY

V gene: TRBV7-9
clone size: NA
J gene: TRBJ2-5
CDR3 protein: ASSLRGKGSVETQY

V gene: TRBV9
clone size: NA
J gene: TRBJ1-6
CDR3 protein: ASSPRSLTGSLH

V gene: TRBV5-1
clone size: NA
J gene: TRBJ1-1
CDR3 protein: ASSLDRFGAEAF

V gene: TRBV5-4
clone size: few
J gene: TRBJ1-6
CDR3 protein: ASSLAGGQGASSPLH

V gene: TRBV7-8
clone size: NA
J gene: TRBJ2-1
CDR3 protein: ASSLGVRSYNEQF

V gene: TRBV27
clone size: NA
J gene: TRBJ1-2
CDR3 protein: ASSLRGPDGYT

V gene: TRBV9
clone size: NA
J gene: TRBJ2-5
CDR3 protein: ASSPGAEETQY

V gene: TRBV18
clone size: NA
J gene: TRBJ1-2
CDR3 protein: ASSPDSSFNYGYT

V gene: TRBV28
clone size: NA
J gene: TRBJ1-1
CDR3 protein: ASSPSWGQLNTEAF

V gene: TRBV6-5
clone size: NA
J gene: TRBJ1-3
CDR3 protein: ASRDRGNTIY

V gene: TRBV6-5
clone size: few
J gene: TRBJ1-1
CDR3 protein: ASSSGGRAF

V gene: TRBV5-1
clone size: NA
J gene: TRBJ1-1
CDR3 protein: ASSLSQGGPEAF

V gene: TRBV18
clone size: NA
J gene: TRBJ1-2
CDR3 protein: ASSPPGQGDRDGYT

V gene: TRBV29-1
clone size: NA
J gene: TRBJ2-1
CDR3 protein: SVEGGVSSYNEQF